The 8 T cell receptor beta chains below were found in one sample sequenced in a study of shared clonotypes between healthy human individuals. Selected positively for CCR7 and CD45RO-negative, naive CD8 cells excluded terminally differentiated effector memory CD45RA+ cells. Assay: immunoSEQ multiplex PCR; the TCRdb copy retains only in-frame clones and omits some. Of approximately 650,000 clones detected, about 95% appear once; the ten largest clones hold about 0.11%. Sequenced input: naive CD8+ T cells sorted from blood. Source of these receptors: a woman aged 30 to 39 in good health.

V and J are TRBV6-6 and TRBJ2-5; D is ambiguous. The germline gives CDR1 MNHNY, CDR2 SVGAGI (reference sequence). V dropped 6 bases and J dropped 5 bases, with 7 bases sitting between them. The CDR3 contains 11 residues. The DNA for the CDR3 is TGTGCCAGCAGAGTGGGGGAGACCCAGTACTTC. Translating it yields CASRVGETQYF.

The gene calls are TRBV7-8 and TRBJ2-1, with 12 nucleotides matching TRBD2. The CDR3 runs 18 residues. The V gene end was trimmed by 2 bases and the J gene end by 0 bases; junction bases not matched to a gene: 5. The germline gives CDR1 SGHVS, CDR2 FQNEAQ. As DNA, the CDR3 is TGTGCCAGCAGCTTATCTAGCGGGAGGGCTAGCTCCTACAATGAGCAGTTCTTC. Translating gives CASSLSSGRASSYNEQFF.

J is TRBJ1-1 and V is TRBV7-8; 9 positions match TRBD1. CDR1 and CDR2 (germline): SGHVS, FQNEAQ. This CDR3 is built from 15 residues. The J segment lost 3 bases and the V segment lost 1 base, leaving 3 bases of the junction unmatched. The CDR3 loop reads CASSLEWDRDTEAFF. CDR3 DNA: TGTGCCAGCAGCTTAGAGTGGGACAGGGACACTGAAGCTTTCTTT.

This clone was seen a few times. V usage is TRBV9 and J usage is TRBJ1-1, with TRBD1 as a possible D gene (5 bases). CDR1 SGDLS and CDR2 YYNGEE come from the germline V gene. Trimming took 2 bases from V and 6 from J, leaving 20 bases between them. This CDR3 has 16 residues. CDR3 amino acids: CASSVGRDSGVPEAFF. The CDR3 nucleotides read TGTGCCAGCAGCGTGGGTCGGGACTCAGGCGTTCCTGAAGCTTTCTTT.

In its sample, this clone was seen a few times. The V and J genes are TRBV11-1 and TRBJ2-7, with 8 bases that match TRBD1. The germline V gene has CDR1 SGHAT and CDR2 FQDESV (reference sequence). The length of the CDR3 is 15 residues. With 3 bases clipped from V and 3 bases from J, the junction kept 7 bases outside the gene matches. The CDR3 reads CASSFRQGQFYEQYF. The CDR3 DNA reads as TGTGCCAGCAGCTTTAGACAGGGGCAATTCTACGAGCAGTACTTC.

The CDR3 reads CAWDLTSGARGEQYF. CDR3 DNA: TGTGCCTGGGATCTAACTAGCGGGGCCCGGGGCGAGCAGTACTTC. V usage is TRBV30 and J usage is TRBJ2-7; 10 bases align to TRBD2. V lost 5 bases to trimming and J lost 6 bases; unmatched junction nucleotides: 13. CDR1 is GTSNPN, CDR2 SVGIG, per germline (reference sequence). The CDR3 contains 15 residues.

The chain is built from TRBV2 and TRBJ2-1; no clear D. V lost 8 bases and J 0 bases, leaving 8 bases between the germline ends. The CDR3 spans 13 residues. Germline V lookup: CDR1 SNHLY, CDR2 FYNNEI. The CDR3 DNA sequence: TGTGCCAGCGTTGGGGACTCCTACAATGAGCAGTTCTTC. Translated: CASVGDSYNEQFF.

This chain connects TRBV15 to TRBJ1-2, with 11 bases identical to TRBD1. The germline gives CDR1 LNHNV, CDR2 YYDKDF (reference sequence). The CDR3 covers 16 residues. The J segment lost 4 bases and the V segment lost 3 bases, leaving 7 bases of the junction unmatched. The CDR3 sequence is CATSRAGTGGIYGYTF. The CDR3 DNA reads TGTGCCACCAGCAGGGCCGGGACAGGGGGAATCTATGGCTACACCTTC.